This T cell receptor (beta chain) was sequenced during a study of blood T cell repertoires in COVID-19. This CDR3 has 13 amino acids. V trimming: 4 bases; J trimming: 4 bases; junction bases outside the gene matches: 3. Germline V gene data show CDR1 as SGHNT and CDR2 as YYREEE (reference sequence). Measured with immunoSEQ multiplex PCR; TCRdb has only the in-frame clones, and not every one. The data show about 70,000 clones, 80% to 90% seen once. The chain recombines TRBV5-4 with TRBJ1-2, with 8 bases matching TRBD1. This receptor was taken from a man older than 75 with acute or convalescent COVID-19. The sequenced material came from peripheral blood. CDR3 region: CASSPGQVYGYTF. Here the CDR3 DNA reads TGTGCCAGCAGCCCGGGACAGGTCTATGGCTACACCTTC.